The rows below give T cell receptor beta chains drawn from one sample of a study of fetal regulatory T cell absence and autoimmunity. Produced via immunoSEQ multiplex PCR; TCRdb's table is partial and in-frame only. This repertoire shows 95,000 to 100,000 clones, around 72% found once; its top ten account for about 2.1%. Sequenced: pancreas tissue. These receptors came from a male donor with IPEX syndrome. The CDR3 runs from the conserved cysteine through the conserved F or W. Each record gives: clone size, J gene, V gene, D gene, CDR3 DNA, CDR3 protein. A D gene is named only where the DNA matches it firmly. Size is omitted from some rows. Given values are once, few, many or a class for expanded clones.

clone size: few
J gene: TRBJ2-1
V gene: TRBV6-6
D gene: TRBD2
CDR3 DNA: TGTGCCAGCAGTTGGGGACTAGCGGGCAATGAGCAGTTCTTC
CDR3 protein: CASSWGLAGNEQFF

clone size: -
J gene: TRBJ1-5
V gene: TRBV4-3
D gene: -
CDR3 DNA: TGCGCCAGCAGCCAAGCCGGTAATCAGCCCCAGCATTTT
CDR3 protein: CASSQAGNQPQHF

clone size: -
J gene: TRBJ2-4
V gene: TRBV6-1
D gene: -
CDR3 DNA: TGTGCCAGCAGTGAACCAACCCATACCAAAAACATTCAGTACTTC
CDR3 protein: CASSEPTHTKNIQYF

clone size: -
J gene: TRBJ2-1
V gene: TRBV10-3
D gene: -
CDR3 DNA: TGTGCCATCAGTGAGAACGGAGCACCAAGCTCCTACAATGAGCAGTTCTTC
CDR3 protein: CAISENGAPSSYNEQFF

clone size: -
J gene: TRBJ2-1
V gene: TRBV6-1
D gene: TRBD1
CDR3 DNA: TGTGCCAGCAGTGCACTTTCAGGGGGAACCCTCTTTGACAATGAGCAGTTCTTC
CDR3 protein: CASSALSGGTLFDNEQFF

clone size: -
J gene: TRBJ1-2
V gene: TRBV6-4
D gene: -
CDR3 DNA: TGTGCCAGCAGTGTTTCAGGGTACGGCTACACCTTC
CDR3 protein: CASSVSGYGYTF

clone size: -
J gene: TRBJ2-1
V gene: TRBV7-2
D gene: TRBD2
CDR3 DNA: TGTGCCAGCAGCTTAGGGATAGCGGGGGGAATATACAATGAGCAGTTCTTC
CDR3 protein: CASSLGIAGGIYNEQFF

clone size: -
J gene: TRBJ2-7
V gene: TRBV27
D gene: -
CDR3 DNA: TGTGCCACCCAGCTGATCGGGCGTGGGCCGGGGTCCTACGAGCAGTACTTC
CDR3 protein: CATQLIGRGPGSYEQYF

clone size: -
J gene: TRBJ1-5
V gene: TRBV12-5
D gene: -
CDR3 DNA: TGTGCTAGTGGTTTGGTTAGCAATCAGCCCCAGCATTTT
CDR3 protein: CASGLVSNQPQHF

clone size: -
J gene: TRBJ2-7
V gene: TRBV5-1
D gene: -
CDR3 DNA: TGCGCCAGCAGCTTACAGGGAAGACACGAGCAGTACTTC
CDR3 protein: CASSLQGRHEQYF

clone size: -
J gene: TRBJ1-3
V gene: TRBV9
D gene: TRBD1
CDR3 DNA: TGTGCCAGCAGCGTAGATCCCGGGACAGGCTCCTCTGGAAACACCATATATTTT
CDR3 protein: CASSVDPGTGSSGNTIYF

clone size: -
J gene: TRBJ1-6
V gene: TRBV6-9
D gene: -
CDR3 DNA: TGTGCCAGCAGTGAACTCCAGGCGGCCTATAATTCACCCCTCCACTTT
CDR3 protein: CASSELQAAYNSPLHF

clone size: -
J gene: TRBJ2-3
V gene: TRBV5-4
D gene: TRBD2
CDR3 DNA: TGTGCCAGCAGCTTGCGGGGGGGCACAGATACGCAGTATTTT
CDR3 protein: CASSLRGGTDTQYF

clone size: -
J gene: TRBJ1-2
V gene: TRBV2
D gene: TRBD1
CDR3 DNA: TGTGCCAGCAGAGGACAGGGGAGGGGAGGCTACACCTTC
CDR3 protein: CASRGQGRGGYTF

clone size: once
J gene: TRBJ2-7
V gene: TRBV5-1
D gene: TRBD2
CDR3 DNA: TGCGCCAGCAGCTGGGGAGGGACCCTAGGGTCCGAGCAGTACTTC
CDR3 protein: CASSWGGTLGSEQYF

clone size: -
J gene: TRBJ1-3
V gene: TRBV19
D gene: TRBD1
CDR3 DNA: TGTGCCAGTAGTACCTCATTCCGGGACAGAGGATCAACTGCGAACTCTGGAAACACCATATATTTT
CDR3 protein: CASSTSFRDRGSTANSGNTIYF

clone size: -
J gene: TRBJ1-2
V gene: TRBV5-1
D gene: -
CDR3 DNA: TGCGCCAGCAGCTTGGCGGAGGGACGGGGGTATGGCTACACCTTC
CDR3 protein: CASSLAEGRGYGYTF

clone size: -
J gene: TRBJ2-7
V gene: TRBV14
D gene: -
CDR3 DNA: TGTGCCAGCAGCCAAGACACCTCCTTCTACGAGCAGTACTTC
CDR3 protein: CASSQDTSFYEQYF

clone size: -
J gene: TRBJ2-1
V gene: TRBV6-1
D gene: TRBD2
CDR3 DNA: TGTGCCAGCAGTCGCCTAGCGGGAGTGGGCAATGAGCAGTTCTTC
CDR3 protein: CASSRLAGVGNEQFF

clone size: -
J gene: TRBJ2-3
V gene: TRBV2
D gene: -
CDR3 DNA: TGTGCCAGCAGTGGCTATATGGGGCCCAGCACAGATACGCAGTATTTT
CDR3 protein: CASSGYMGPSTDTQYF

clone size: few
J gene: TRBJ2-7
V gene: TRBV30
D gene: TRBD1
CDR3 DNA: TGTGCCTGGAGTAACACAGGGGCCGAGCAGTACTTC
CDR3 protein: CAWSNTGAEQYF

clone size: once
J gene: TRBJ1-5
V gene: TRBV5-1
D gene: TRBD1
CDR3 DNA: TGCGCCAGCAGCTTGGGGACAGGGGATCAAAATCAGCCCCAGCATTTT
CDR3 protein: CASSLGTGDQNQPQHF

clone size: -
J gene: TRBJ2-1
V gene: TRBV6-5
D gene: -
CDR3 DNA: TGTGCCAGCAGTCCGCGGGCAACGGGCCACAATGAGCAGTTCTTC
CDR3 protein: CASSPRATGHNEQFF

clone size: -
J gene: TRBJ2-1
V gene: TRBV4-1
D gene: TRBD2
CDR3 DNA: TGCGCCAGCAGCCAAGGGGTTAGCGGGGGGGCCTATGAGCAGTTCTTC
CDR3 protein: CASSQGVSGGAYEQFF

clone size: -
J gene: TRBJ1-2
V gene: TRBV7-2
D gene: -
CDR3 DNA: TGTGCCAGCAGCTTAGTAACCCTCCGGGACGGACCCTATGGCTACACCTTC
CDR3 protein: CASSLVTLRDGPYGYTF

clone size: few
J gene: TRBJ2-7
V gene: TRBV13
D gene: -
CDR3 DNA: TGTGCCAGCAGCCTGGTCAGGGAGTCCTACGAGCAGTACTTC
CDR3 protein: CASSLVRESYEQYF

clone size: -
J gene: TRBJ1-1
V gene: TRBV5-1
D gene: -
CDR3 DNA: TGCGCCAGCAGCTTGGCAGCAGTGAACACTGAAGCTTTCTTT
CDR3 protein: CASSLAAVNTEAFF

clone size: -
J gene: TRBJ2-3
V gene: TRBV5-6
D gene: TRBD1
CDR3 DNA: TGTGCCAGCAGCTTGGGGACAGGGAGAGGCACAGATACGCAGTATTTT
CDR3 protein: CASSLGTGRGTDTQYF

clone size: -
J gene: TRBJ1-6
V gene: TRBV7-6
D gene: TRBD1
CDR3 DNA: TGTGCCAGCAGCTTGGGTCCCACAGGGGGCTATAATTCACCCCTCCACTTT
CDR3 protein: CASSLGPTGGYNSPLHF

clone size: -
J gene: TRBJ2-7
V gene: TRBV19
D gene: -
CDR3 DNA: TGTGCCAGTACCCCCACCCAAGGGGTGAACGAGCAGTACTTC
CDR3 protein: CASTPTQGVNEQYF

clone size: -
J gene: TRBJ1-2
V gene: TRBV7-9
D gene: -
CDR3 DNA: TGTGCCAGCAGCTCGGACGACAGTTATGGCTACACCTTC
CDR3 protein: CASSSDDSYGYTF

clone size: -
J gene: TRBJ2-7
V gene: TRBV11-2
D gene: TRBD1
CDR3 DNA: TGTGCCAGCAGCATAGGTCGGCAGGGGGCCTACGAGCAGTACTTC
CDR3 protein: CASSIGRQGAYEQYF

clone size: -
J gene: TRBJ1-2
V gene: TRBV4-1
D gene: TRBD1
CDR3 DNA: TGCGCCAGCAGCCAATTCGGACAGGGTAACTATGGCTACACCTTC
CDR3 protein: CASSQFGQGNYGYTF

clone size: once
J gene: TRBJ1-1
V gene: TRBV19
D gene: -
CDR3 DNA: TGTGCCAGCGTTACCGGGTTTTTTTGGAGGGTCTCTGAAGCTTTCTTT
CDR3 protein: CASVTGFFWRVSEAFF

clone size: -
J gene: TRBJ2-1
V gene: TRBV9
D gene: TRBD2
CDR3 DNA: TGTGCCAGCAACCTATGGGGGGGGTACAATGAGCAGTTCTTC
CDR3 protein: CASNLWGGYNEQFF

clone size: few
J gene: TRBJ2-6
V gene: TRBV27
D gene: -
CDR3 DNA: TGTGCCAGCAGGGGCTCTGGGGCCAACGTCCTGACTTTC
CDR3 protein: CASRGSGANVLTF

clone size: -
J gene: TRBJ2-2
V gene: TRBV19
D gene: -
CDR3 DNA: TGTGCCAGTAGTATGGGCAGCAACACCGGGGAGCTGTTTTTT
CDR3 protein: CASSMGSNTGELFF